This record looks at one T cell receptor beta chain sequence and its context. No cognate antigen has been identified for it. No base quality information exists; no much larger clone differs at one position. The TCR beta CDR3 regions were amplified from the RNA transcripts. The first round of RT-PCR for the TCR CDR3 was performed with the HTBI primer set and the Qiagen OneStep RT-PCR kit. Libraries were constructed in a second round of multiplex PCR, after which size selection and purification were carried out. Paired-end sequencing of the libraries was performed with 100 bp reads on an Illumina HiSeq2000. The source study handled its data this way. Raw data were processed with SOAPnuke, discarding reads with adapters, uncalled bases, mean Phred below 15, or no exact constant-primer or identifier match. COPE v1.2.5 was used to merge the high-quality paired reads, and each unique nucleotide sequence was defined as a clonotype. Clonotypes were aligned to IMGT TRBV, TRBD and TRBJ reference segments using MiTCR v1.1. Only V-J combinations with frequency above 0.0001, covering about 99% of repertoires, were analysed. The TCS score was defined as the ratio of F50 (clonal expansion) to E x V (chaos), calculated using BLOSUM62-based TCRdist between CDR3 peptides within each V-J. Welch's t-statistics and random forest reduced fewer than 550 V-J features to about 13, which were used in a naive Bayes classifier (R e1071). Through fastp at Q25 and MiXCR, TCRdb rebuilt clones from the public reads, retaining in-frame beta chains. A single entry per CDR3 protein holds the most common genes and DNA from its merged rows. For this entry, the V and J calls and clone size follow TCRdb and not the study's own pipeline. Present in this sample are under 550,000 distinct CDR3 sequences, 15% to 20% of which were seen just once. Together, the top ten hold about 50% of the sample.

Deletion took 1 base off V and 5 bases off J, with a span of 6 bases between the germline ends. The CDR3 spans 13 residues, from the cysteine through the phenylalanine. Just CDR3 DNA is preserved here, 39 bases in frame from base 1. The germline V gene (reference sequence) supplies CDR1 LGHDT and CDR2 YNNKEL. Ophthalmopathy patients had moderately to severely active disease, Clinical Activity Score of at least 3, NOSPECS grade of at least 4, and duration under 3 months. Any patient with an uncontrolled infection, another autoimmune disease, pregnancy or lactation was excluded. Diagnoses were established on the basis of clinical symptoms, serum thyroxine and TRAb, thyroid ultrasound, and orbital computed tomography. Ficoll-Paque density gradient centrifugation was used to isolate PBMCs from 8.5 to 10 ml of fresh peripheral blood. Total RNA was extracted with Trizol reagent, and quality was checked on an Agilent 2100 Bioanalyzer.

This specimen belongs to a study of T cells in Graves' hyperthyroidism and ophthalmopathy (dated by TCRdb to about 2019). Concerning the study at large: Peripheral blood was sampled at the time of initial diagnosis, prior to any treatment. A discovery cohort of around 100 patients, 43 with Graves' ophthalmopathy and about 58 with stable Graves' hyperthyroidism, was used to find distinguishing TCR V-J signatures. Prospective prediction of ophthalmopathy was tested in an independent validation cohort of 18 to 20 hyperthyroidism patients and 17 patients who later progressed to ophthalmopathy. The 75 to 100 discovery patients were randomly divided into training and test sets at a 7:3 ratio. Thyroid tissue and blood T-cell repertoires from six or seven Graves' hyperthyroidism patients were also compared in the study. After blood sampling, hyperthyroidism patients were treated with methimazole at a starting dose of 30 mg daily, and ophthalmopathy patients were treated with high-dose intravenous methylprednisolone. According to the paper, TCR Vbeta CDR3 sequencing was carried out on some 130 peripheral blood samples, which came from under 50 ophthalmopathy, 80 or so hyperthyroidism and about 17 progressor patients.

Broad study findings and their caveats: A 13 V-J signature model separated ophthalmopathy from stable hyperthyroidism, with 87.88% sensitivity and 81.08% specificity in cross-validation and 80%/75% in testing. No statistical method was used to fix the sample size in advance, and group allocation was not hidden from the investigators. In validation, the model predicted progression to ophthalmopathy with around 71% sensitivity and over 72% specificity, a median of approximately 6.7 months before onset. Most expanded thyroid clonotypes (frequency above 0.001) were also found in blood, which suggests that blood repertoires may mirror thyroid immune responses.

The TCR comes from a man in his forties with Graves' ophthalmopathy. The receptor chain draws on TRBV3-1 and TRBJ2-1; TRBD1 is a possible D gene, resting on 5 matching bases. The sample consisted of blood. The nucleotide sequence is TGTGCCAGCAGCCAAGTAGGGGACAATGAGCAGTTCTTC. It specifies CASSQVGDNEQFF.